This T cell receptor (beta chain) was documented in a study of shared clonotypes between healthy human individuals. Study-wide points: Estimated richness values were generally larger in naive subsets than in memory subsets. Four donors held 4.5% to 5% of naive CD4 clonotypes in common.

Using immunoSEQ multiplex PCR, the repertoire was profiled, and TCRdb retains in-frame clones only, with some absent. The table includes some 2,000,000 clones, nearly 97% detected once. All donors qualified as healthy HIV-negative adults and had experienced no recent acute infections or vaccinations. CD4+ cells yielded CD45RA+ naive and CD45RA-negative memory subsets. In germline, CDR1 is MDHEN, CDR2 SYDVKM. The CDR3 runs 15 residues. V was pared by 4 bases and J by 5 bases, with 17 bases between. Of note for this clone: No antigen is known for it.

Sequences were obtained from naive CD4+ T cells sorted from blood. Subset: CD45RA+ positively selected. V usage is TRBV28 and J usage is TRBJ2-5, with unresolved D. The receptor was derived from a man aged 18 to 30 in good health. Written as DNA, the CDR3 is TGTGCCAGCAGTTCGTCAGGTCCTGGATGGGAGACCCAGTACTTC. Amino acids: CASSSSGPGWETQYF.